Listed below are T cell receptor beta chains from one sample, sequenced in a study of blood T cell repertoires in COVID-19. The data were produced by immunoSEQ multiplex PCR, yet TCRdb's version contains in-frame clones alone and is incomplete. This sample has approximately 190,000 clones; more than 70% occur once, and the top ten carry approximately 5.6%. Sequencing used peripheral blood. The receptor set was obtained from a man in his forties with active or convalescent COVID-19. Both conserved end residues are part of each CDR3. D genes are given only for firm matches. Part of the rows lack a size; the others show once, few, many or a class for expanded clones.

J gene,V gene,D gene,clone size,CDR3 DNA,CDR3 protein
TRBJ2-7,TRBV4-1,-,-,TGCGCCAGCAGCCAAGGTTTAGCCATGACCTACGAGCAGTACTTC,CASSQGLAMTYEQYF
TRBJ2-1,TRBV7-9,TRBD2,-,TGTGCCAGCAGCTTACCAGCGGGAACCTACAATGAGCAGTTCTTC,CASSLPAGTYNEQFF
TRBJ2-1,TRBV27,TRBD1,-,TGTGCCAGCAGTCAGGACAGGGGGGGATACAATGAGCAGTTCTTC,CASSQDRGGYNEQFF
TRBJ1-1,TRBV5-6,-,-,TGTGCCAGCAGCTTGGTTCGGGTCACTGAAGCTTTCTTT,CASSLVRVTEAFF
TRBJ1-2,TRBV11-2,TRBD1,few,TGTGCCAGCAGCTCAGGTGGGACAGGTCTCTATCGCTACACCTTC,CASSSGGTGLYRYTF
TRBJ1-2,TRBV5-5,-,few,TGTGCCAGCAGCTTGGATAGGGCGGGTGGCTACACCTTC,CASSLDRAGGYTF
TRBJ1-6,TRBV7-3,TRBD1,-,TGTGCCAGCAGCTTGGACAGGAATTCACCCCTCCACTTT,CASSLDRNSPLHF
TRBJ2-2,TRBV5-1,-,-,TGCGCCAGCAGCTTGGTCGGTGGAGGGAGAAGAGAGCTGTTTTTT,CASSLVGGGRRELFF
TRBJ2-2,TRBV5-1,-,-,TGCGCCAGCAGTGGGGCAGGGGTGAACACCGGGGAGCTGTTTTTT,CASSGAGVNTGELFF
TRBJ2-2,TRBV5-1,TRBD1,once,TGCGCCAGCAGCTTTGGGACAGGGGGCACCGGGGAGCTGTTTTTT,CASSFGTGGTGELFF
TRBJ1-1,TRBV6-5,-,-,TGTGCTTCCTCTGACAGGAAGAACACTGAAGCTTTCTTT,CASSDRKNTEAFF
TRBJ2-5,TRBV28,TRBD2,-,TGTGCCAGCAGTTTAAGCTCGGGACTACCTGTCCAGACCCAGTACTTC,CASSLSSGLPVQTQYF
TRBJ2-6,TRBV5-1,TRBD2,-,TGCGCCAGCAGCTTGAGCGGGAGAGCTGGGGCCAACGTCCTGACTTTC,CASSLSGRAGANVLTF
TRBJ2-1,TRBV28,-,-,TGTGCCATCAAGAGGAGGGGTGAGCAGTTCTTC,CAIKRRGEQFF
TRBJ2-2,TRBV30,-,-,TGTGCCTGGAGTCACGACAGGACCAACACCGGGGAGCTGTTTTTT,CAWSHDRTNTGELFF
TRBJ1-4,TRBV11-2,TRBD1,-,TGTGCCAGCAGCCCCGCGAGGGGGCGGAGCGAAAAACTGTTTTTT,CASSPARGRSEKLFF
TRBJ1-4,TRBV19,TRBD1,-,TGTGCCAGTATCTCTCGGGACAGGGGTGAAAAACTGTTTTTT,CASISRDRGEKLFF
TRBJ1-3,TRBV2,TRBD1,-,TGTGCCAGCAGTACAGGGGACACCATATATTTT,CASSTGDTIYF
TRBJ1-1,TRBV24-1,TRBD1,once,TGTGCCACCAGTGATGTAGGGACAGACACTGAAGCTTTCTTT,CATSDVGTDTEAFF
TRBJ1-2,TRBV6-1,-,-,TGTGCCAGCAGTGAAGCTTGGGGCGAACCCAACTATGGCTACACCTTC,CASSEAWGEPNYGYTF
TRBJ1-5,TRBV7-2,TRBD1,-,TGTGCCAGCAGCGGGGGGACAGGGACATCCCCTAGCAATCAGCCCCAGCATTTT,CASSGGTGTSPSNQPQHF
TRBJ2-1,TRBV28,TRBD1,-,TGTGCCAGCAGTTTAAGGCAGGGGGCCTACAATGAGCAGTTCTTC,CASSLRQGAYNEQFF
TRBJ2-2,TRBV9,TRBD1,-,TGTGCCAGCAGCACGGGGACAGGGGGCTCCACCGGGGAGCTGTTTTTT,CASSTGTGGSTGELFF
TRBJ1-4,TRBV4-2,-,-,TGTGCCAGCAGCCAAGAATCGCAGGGATCTAATGAAAAACTGTTTTTT,CASSQESQGSNEKLFF
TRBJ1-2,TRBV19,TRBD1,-,TGTGCCAGTAGTATTTTCGGGGGGACAGGCCCCACCTATGGCTACACCTTC,CASSIFGGTGPTYGYTF
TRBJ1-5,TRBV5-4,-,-,TGTGCCAGCAGCTTGTGGGGCCAGCCCCAGCATTTT,CASSLWGQPQHF
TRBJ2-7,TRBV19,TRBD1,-,TGTGCCAGTAGTGATTTGTCGCAGCCGGGACAGGGTTCCGAGCAGTACTTC,CASSDLSQPGQGSEQYF
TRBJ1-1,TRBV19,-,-,TGTGCCAGTAGTATAGTGGGAACAGGCAACACTGAAGCTTTCTTT,CASSIVGTGNTEAFF
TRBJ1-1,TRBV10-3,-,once,TGTGCCATCAGCCGACAGAGTATGAACACTGAAGCTTTCTTT,CAISRQSMNTEAFF
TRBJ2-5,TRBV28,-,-,TGTGCCAGCAGTTTAGGGGCGGGACAGATCCAAGAGACCCAGTACTTC,CASSLGAGQIQETQYF
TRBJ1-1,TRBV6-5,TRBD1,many,TGTGCCAGCAGGAGGGGACAGGGCTTAAACACTGAAGCTTTCTTT,CASRRGQGLNTEAFF
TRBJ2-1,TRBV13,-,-,TGTGCCAGCAGCCCCCGGGGGTACAATGAGCAGTTCTTC,CASSPRGYNEQFF
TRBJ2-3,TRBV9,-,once,TGTGCCAGCAGCGCCACCCAGGGTTTCCCAGATACGCAGTATTTT,CASSATQGFPDTQYF
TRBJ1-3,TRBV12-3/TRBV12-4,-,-,TGTGCCAGCAGGGGGGGGCCCACCATATATTTT,CASRGGPTIYF
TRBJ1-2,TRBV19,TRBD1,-,TGTGCCAGTCTAAGACAGGGGGCTTCCTATGGCTACACCTTC,CASLRQGASYGYTF
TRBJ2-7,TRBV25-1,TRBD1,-,TGTGCCAGCAGCGGACAGGGTCGGTCTTCCCACGAGCAGTACTTC,CASSGQGRSSHEQYF
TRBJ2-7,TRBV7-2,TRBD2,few,TGTGCCAGCAGCTTAGACGGGGGGTTTTTGGAGCAGTACTTC,CASSLDGGFLEQYF
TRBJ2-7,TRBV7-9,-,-,TGTGCCAGCAGCTTTGAAACCCTGAGCGGCGAGCAGTACTTC,CASSFETLSGEQYF
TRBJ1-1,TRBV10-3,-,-,TGTGCCATCTCGCCGAGCCCTCACAACACTGAAGCTTTCTTT,CAISPSPHNTEAFF
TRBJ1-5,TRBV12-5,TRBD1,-,TGTGCTAGTGGTTCGGGGACAGGGAAGGATCAGCCCCAGCATTTT,CASGSGTGKDQPQHF
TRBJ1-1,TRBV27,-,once,TGTGCCAGCAGCGACACAGGCAACACTGAAGCTTTCTTT,CASSDTGNTEAFF
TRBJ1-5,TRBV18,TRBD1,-,TGTGCCAGCTCACCAGGTCCGGACAGGGTTCAGCCCCAGCATTTT,CASSPGPDRVQPQHF
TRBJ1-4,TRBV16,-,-,TGTGCCAGCAGCCCTTCAGGGGATAGTGAAAAACTGTTTTTT,CASSPSGDSEKLFF
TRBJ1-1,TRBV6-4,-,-,TGTGCCAGCAGTGACTCGTCAAAGGGCAGGGGTGAAGCTTTCTTT,CASSDSSKGRGEAFF
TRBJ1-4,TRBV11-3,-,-,TGTGCCAGCAGCCCTGCCGGGGAAAAACTGTTTTTT,CASSPAGEKLFF
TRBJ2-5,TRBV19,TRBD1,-,TGTGCCAGTAGTATCAGGGGGGAGACCCAGTACTTC,CASSIRGETQYF
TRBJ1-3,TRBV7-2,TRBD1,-,TGTGCCAGCAGCTATGGACAGGGGGCGAGAAACACCATATATTTT,CASSYGQGARNTIYF
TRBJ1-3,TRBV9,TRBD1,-,TGTGCCAGCAGCGTGGGGGACAGGGTGGCTGGAAACACCATATATTTT,CASSVGDRVAGNTIYF
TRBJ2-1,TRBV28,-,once,TGTGCCAGCAGTTCCCGGGGTGAGCAGTTCTTC,CASSSRGEQFF
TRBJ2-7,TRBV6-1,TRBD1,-,TGTGCCAGCAGTGAAGGGGACAGGCCCCTCAACTTC,CASSEGDRPLNF
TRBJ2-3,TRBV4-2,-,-,TGTGCCAGCAGCCGATTAACCAGGGGTTACACAGATACGCAGTATTTT,CASSRLTRGYTDTQYF